This TCR beta chain was captured by sequencing in a study of T cells in women clearing cervical HPV infection. For the study at large: Case blood was drawn when the lesion was first found; control blood after infection became undetectable. Case blood was drawn a median about 150 days after lesion detection.

Measured with immunoSEQ multiplex PCR; TCRdb has only the in-frame clones, and not every one. Its listing shows 40,000 to 60,000 clones. Material: blood buffy coat. The TCR originated in a woman aged 18-69 years with a cervical HPV16 infection that either progressed to CIN3+ or cleared (not recorded which).

The CDR3 DNA, read in part, is TGCGCCAGCAGCTTGGGGACAGGGGATGGC. Its protein is CASSLGTGDG. In full, the CDR3 reads CASSLGTGDGYTF. J is TRBJ1-2 and V is TRBV5-1; 9 positions match TRBD1. The read ends 3 residues before the CDR3 terminus; that terminus is restored from the germline J gene. The V and J ends lost 0 bases and 6 bases, in that order; junction bases with no gene match: 0. Germline CDR1 SGHRS, CDR2 YFSETQ. The CDR3 is made up of 13 amino acids.